Each of the 24 T cell receptor beta chains below was sequenced from the same sample in a study of T cell repertoires in aging, cancer and after chemotherapy. Peripheral blood genomic DNA, not sorted cells or RNA, was the template. TRB rearrangements spanning V, D and J were amplified using mixed TRB-A/B primers. TCRdb itself ran the multiplex PCR reads through MiXCR, one entry per CDR3 protein. The top ten clones hold 2.6% of a sample with approximately 13,000 distinct CDR3 sequences, over 25% of them seen once. The sequenced sample was blood. These receptors all come from a human donor in good health.

This clonotype is medium-sized within its sample. The chain employs TRBV19 and TRBJ1-4; D is possibly TRBD1 (5 bases). The CDR3 is 14 amino acids. Trimming left V 3 bases short and J 7 bases short, with 12 bases between. Germline CDR1 reads LNHDA; CDR2 reads SQIVND (reference sequence). Written as DNA, the CDR3 is TGTGCCAGTAGTATGGACAACTATCGTGAAAAACTGTTTTTT. Translation: CASSMDNYREKLFF.

This clonotype has only a few counts. The chain joins TRBV20-1 to TRBJ2-5; 8 nucleotides match TRBD2. The CDR3 has 15 residues. The V segment lost 3 bases and the J segment 1 base; nucleotides outside the gene matches: 7. Germline CDR1 reads DFQATT; CDR2 reads SNEGSKA (reference sequence). CDR3 in amino acids: CSASTPSGRQETQYF. CDR3 bases: TGCAGTGCTAGTACCCCTAGCGGGCGCCAAGAGACCCAGTACTTC.

This sequence joins TRBV6-1 and TRBJ1-1; D is unresolved. Trimming removed 7 bases from V and 4 bases from J, with 16 bases in between. There are 14 residues in the CDR3. Germline-derived CDR1 and CDR2 are MNHNS and SASEGT. CDR3 in DNA: TGTGCCAGCACTACGATTGGTCAAGCCACTGAAGCTTTCTTT. Its protein is CASTTIGQATEAFF.

This clonotype was picked up a small number of times. V gene TRBV12-3 or TRBV12-4 combines with J gene TRBJ1-1; 7 positions match TRBD1. The CDR3 spans 15 residues. Unmatched junction bases numbered 7, after V lost 0 bases and J lost 6 bases. CDR3 nucleotide sequence: TGTGCCAGCAGTTTAGCGCTAAGGGGGCAGTCTGAAGCTTTCTTT. Amino acids: CASSLALRGQSEAFF.

This clonotype was counted only a few times. J is TRBJ2-5 and V is TRBV11-2, with TRBD1 matching over 8 bases. CDR1 SGHAT and CDR2 FQNNGV come from the germline V gene. J gave up 5 bases and V 6 bases, and 8 bases lay outside the gene matches. CDR3 length equals 14 residues. In DNA, the CDR3 is TGTGCCAGCAGGAAGGGAACAGGGGGGGAGACCCAGTACTTC. Its translation is CASRKGTGGETQYF.

J is TRBJ1-1 and V is TRBV5-1; D not certain. The germline V gene encodes CDR1 SGHRS and CDR2 YFSETQ. There are 13 residues in the CDR3. V was shortened by 1 base and J by 0 bases, with 4 bases between the two germline ends. This CDR3 reads CASSLLMNTEAFF. The CDR3 DNA sequence: TGCGCCAGCAGCTTGCTAATGAACACTGAAGCTTTCTTT.

This clonotype has more than one count but fewer than ten. This chain joins TRBV10-1 and TRBJ2-2; TRBD1 aligns across 9 bases. With 2 bases clipped from V and 3 bases from J, the junction kept 4 bases outside the gene matches. This CDR3 is built from 16 residues. Germline assignment: CDR1 WNHNN and CDR2 SYGVQD (reference sequence). The DNA of the CDR3 is TGCGCCAGCAGTGAGACCGGGACAGGGTACACCGGGGAGCTGTTTTTT. This encodes CASSETGTGYTGELFF.

The chain is built from TRBV10-3 and TRBJ2-7; D unresolved. CDR1 is ENHRY, CDR2 SYGVKD, per germline. This CDR3 is 12 amino acids long. CDR3 protein: CASSGPGGEQYV. CDR3 in DNA: TGTGCCAGCAGTGGGCCGGGTGGAGAGCAGTACGTC.

This clonotype was seen a few times. The chain has TRBV11-2 and TRBJ1-2, with D possibly being TRBD1 (5 bases). Per the germline V gene, CDR1 is SGHAT and CDR2 is FQNNGV. V was shortened by 5 bases and J by 5 bases, with 15 bases between the two germline ends. The CDR3 extends over 14 amino acids. The CDR3 sequence: CASSKNGQLYGYTF. CDR3 sequence (DNA): TGTGCCAGCAGCAAAAACGGACAACTTTATGGCTACACCTTC.

This clonotype is medium-sized within its sample. The chain couples TRBV30 to TRBJ1-5; possibly TRBD1 for D (5 bases). Germline lookup yields CDR1 GTSNPN and CDR2 SVGIG (reference sequence). Trimming removed 2 bases at V and 4 bases at J, with 9 bases between. There are 13 residues in the CDR3. CDR3 in amino acids: CAWSFGANQPQHF. The DNA for the CDR3 is TGTGCCTGGAGTTTCGGGGCAAATCAGCCCCAGCATTTT.

The chain recombines TRBV6-6 with TRBJ2-1, with D maybe TRBD1 (5 bases). Germline-derived CDR1 and CDR2 are MNHNY and SVGAGI (reference sequence). The V end was cut by 5 bases, the J end by 6 bases, with 8 bases between. The CDR3 contains 12 residues. In nucleotides, the CDR3 is TGTGCCAGCAGTGGGGCGCCCAATGAGCAGTTCTTC. Translation gives CASSGAPNEQFF.

By sample fraction, this clonotype is medium-sized. The V and J genes are TRBV19 and TRBJ2-7; no reliable D call. The V gene's germline CDR1 is LNHDA and CDR2 SQIVND (reference sequence). V lost 11 bases to trimming and J lost 5 bases, with 16 bases between them. The CDR3 loop spans 12 amino acids. The CDR3 reads CARPRLRNEQYV. CDR3 DNA: TGTGCCCGCCCACGATTGAGGAACGAGCAGTACGTC.

J is TRBJ1-4 and V is TRBV15, with D maybe TRBD1 (5 bases). With 3 bases removed from V and 5 bases from J, the gap between germline ends came to 10 bases. The CDR3 has 14 amino acids. Germline CDR1 is LNHNV and CDR2 is YYDKDF (reference sequence). As DNA, the CDR3 is TGTGCCACCAGCAGGCCCGGGGGGAATGAAAAACTGTTTTTT. Translation: CATSRPGGNEKLFF.

This clonotype was observed a few times. The rearrangement uses TRBV5-1 and TRBJ1-1; 7 positions agree with TRBD1. V shed 4 bases and J 3 bases; nucleotides not matched to a gene: 18. Germline assignment: CDR1 SGHRS and CDR2 YFSETQ. The CDR3 length is 18 residues. The CDR3 DNA is TGCGCCAGCAGCCCCTGGACGGTGTGGGAGGGGGCAGACACTGAAGCTTTCTTT. Its protein product is CASSPWTVWEGADTEAFF.

The V gene is TRBV5-1, the J gene TRBJ1-2; 9 bases fit TRBD1. The CDR3 loop spans 14 amino acids. CDR1 and CDR2 (germline): SGHRS, YFSETQ. Unmatched junction bases numbered 6, after V lost 1 base and J lost 8 bases. As DNA, the CDR3 is TGCGCCAGCAGCTTGAGGGGACAGGGACGGGGCTACACCTTC. Its protein product is CASSLRGQGRGYTF. Variable domain in full (rest from reference TRBV5-1 and TRBJ1-2): KAGVTQTPRYLIKTRGQQVTLSCSPISGHRSVSWYQQTPGQGLQFLFEYFSETQRNKGNFPGRFSGRQFSNSRSEMNVSTLELGDSALYLCASSLRGQGRGYTFGSGTRLTVV.

This clonotype is termed medium-sized. The genes are TRBV6-5 and TRBJ2-7, with D perhaps assigned TRBD1 or TRBD2 (6 bases each). Germline CDR1 and CDR2: MNHEY and SVGAGI. The CDR3 consists of 18 residues. Trimming took off 5 bases at V and 4 bases at J, with 27 bases between the two ends. The CDR3 region is CASSPDGGTAPLRYEQYV. The CDR3 DNA is TGTGCCAGCAGTCCAGACGGGGGCACGGCTCCCCTAAGATACGAGCAGTACGTC.

V gene TRBV4-2 combines with J gene TRBJ1-3; no firm D call. V was shortened by 2 bases and J by 0 bases, with 14 bases between the two germline ends. Germline loops: CDR1 LGHNA, CDR2 YNFKEQ. The CDR3 covers 17 residues. The CDR3 loop reads CASSQRLREGSGNTIYF. In nucleotides, the CDR3 is TGTGCCAGCAGCCAACGACTTCGGGAAGGCTCTGGAAACACCATATATTTT.

The CDR3 DNA reads as TGTGCCAGCAGTGACGGTAGGCGGGGGGGCCTGGCAGATACGCAGTATTTT. It specifies CASSDGRRGGLADTQYF. V is TRBV7-3 and J is TRBJ2-3, with TRBD2 matching over 9 bases. With 6 bases clipped from V and 4 bases from J, the junction kept 14 bases outside the gene matches. Germline assignment: CDR1 SGHTA and CDR2 FQGTGA. This CDR3 contains 17 residues.

Concerning this clonotype: Being one base from a much bigger clone, this may be a read error. V is TRBV27 and J is TRBJ2-7; D is undetermined. The V and J ends lost 2 bases and 12 bases respectively, with 5 bases between them. The germline V gene has CDR1 MNHEY and CDR2 SMNVEV (reference sequence). CDR3 size: 9 residues. CDR3 nucleotides: TGTGCCAGCAGTTTAGTTTGGTACTTC. As protein: CASSLVWYF.

This clonotype was observed a single time. The chain carries TRBV4-3 and TRBJ1-2; possibly TRBD1 for D (5 bases). The CDR3 totals 17 residues. Trimming cost V 0 bases and J 4 bases, with 18 bases left between them. Germline V CDR1 and CDR2: LGHNA, YSLEER. The CDR3 DNA reads as TGCGCCAGCAGCCAAGATCGTAGGAGGGGTCGAAGCTATGGCTACACCTTC. Translated, it gives CASSQDRRRGRSYGYTF.

The chain recombines TRBV5-1 with TRBJ2-3, with D possibly being TRBD2 (6 bases). The CDR3 is 14 amino acids. Per germline, CDR1 SGHRS and CDR2 YFSETQ. V lost 0 bases to trimming and J lost 10 bases, with 15 bases between them. CDR3 residues: CASSLDLAPPSQYF. CDR3 coding DNA: TGCGCCAGCAGCTTGGATCTAGCGCCCCCGTCGCAGTATTTT.

By share, this clonotype ranks as medium-sized. The chain links TRBV19 to TRBJ1-2, with TRBD1 matching 11 bases. Germline assignment: CDR1 LNHDA and CDR2 SQIVND (reference sequence). CDR3 length equals 14 residues. Unmatched junction bases numbered 8, after V lost 10 bases and J lost 4 bases. The CDR3 DNA sequence: TGTGCCACCCACGACGGACAGGGGGCCTATGGCTACACCTTC. It yields the protein CATHDGQGAYGYTF.

As concerns this clonotype: This may be a read error: a much more frequent sequence differs by one nucleotide. V and J are TRBV7-2 and TRBJ2-7; 7 bases are shared with TRBD1. The CDR3 length is 16 residues. The V segment lost 6 bases and the J segment 7 bases; nucleotides outside the gene matches: 18. Germline V lookup: CDR1 SGHTA, CDR2 FQGNSA. The CDR3 nucleotides read TGTGCCAGCAGTACCCAAGGGGGCAGCTCCTACAATGAGCAGTACTTC. Its protein product is CASSTQGGSSYNEQYF.

This chain uses TRBV15 with TRBJ2-1; D call uncertain. The germline CDR1 and CDR2 sequences are LNHNV and YYDKDF (reference sequence). Trimming left V 3 bases short and J 7 bases short, with 4 bases between. The CDR3 is made up of 11 amino acids. In DNA form, the CDR3 reads TGTGCCACCAGCAGGACAAATGAGCAGTTCTTC. Protein product: CATSRTNEQFF.